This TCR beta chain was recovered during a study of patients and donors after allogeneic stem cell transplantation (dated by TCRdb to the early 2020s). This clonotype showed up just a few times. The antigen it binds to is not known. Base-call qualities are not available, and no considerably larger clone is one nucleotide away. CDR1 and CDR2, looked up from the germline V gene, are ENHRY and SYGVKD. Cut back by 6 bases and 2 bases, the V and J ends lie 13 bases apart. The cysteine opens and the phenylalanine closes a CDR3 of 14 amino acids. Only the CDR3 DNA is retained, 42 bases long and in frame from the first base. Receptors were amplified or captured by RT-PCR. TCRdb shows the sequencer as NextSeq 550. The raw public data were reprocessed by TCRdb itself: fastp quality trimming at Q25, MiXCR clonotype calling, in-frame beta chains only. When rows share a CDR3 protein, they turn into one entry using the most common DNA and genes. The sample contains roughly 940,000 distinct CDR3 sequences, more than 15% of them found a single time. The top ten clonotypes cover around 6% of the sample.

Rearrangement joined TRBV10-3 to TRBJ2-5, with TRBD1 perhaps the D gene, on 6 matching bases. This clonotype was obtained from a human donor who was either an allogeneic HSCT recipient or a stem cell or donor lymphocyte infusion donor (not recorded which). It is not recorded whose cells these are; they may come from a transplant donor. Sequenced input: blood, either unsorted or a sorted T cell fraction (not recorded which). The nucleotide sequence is TGTGCCATCAGCAACAGGGCCACTCAAGAGACCCAGTACTTC. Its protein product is CAISNRATQETQYF.